Only one count was recorded for the clone carrying this T cell receptor (beta chain). No antigen is known for it. Stated treatment: approximately 10-day PBMC culture with coronavirus spike peptide pools or control peptides (ViraFEST assay). These data originate in a study of vaccination and CD4 T cells after COVID-19. Looking at the study overall: Nasal swab PCR showed SARS-CoV-2 in convalescent patients, under ten with mild and one with severe disease. The interval from dose two to post-vaccine sampling had a median of approximately 73 days, and it ranged from 14 to 241.

An Oncomine TCR Beta short-read assay was used to sequence the DNA from cultured CD4+ T cells. In TCRdb, the PCR reads were re-called with MiXCR into one record per CDR3 protein. The sample shows fewer than 15,000 distinct CDR3 sequences, 40% to 50% of them seen only once. The CDR3 sequence is 14 residues long. Germline V gene sequence: CDR1 SNHLY, CDR2 FYNNEI. V lost 4 bases and J 3 bases, leaving 12 bases between the germline ends. Sequenced: CD4+ T cells from blood, cultured in vitro. The chain has TRBV2 and TRBJ1-2; weak D call: TRBD1 (6 bases). The receptor comes from a human donor who had recovered from COVID-19. This CDR3 is CASSGQVFYYGYTF. DNA of the CDR3: TGTGCCAGCAGTGGACAGGTTTTTTACTATGGCTACACCTTC. Complete variable domain (other parts from reference TRBV2 and TRBJ1-2): EPEVTQTPSHQVTQMGQEVILRCVPISNHLYFYWYRQILGQKVEFLVSFYNNEISEKSEIFDDQFSVERPDGSNFTLKIRSTKLEDSAMYFCASSGQVFYYGYTFGSGTRLTVV.